The present T cell receptor beta chain was sequenced within a study of shared T cell receptors in the human thymus. The CDR3 sequence is 18 residues long. V trimming: 5 bases; J trimming: 2 bases; junction bases outside the gene matches: 13. Germline V gene lookup returns CDR1 SGHVS and CDR2 FQNEAQ. Clones were read by immunoSEQ multiplex PCR, and TCRdb kept only the in-frame ones, dropping some. The table has hundreds of thousands of clones, about 95% seen once. This rearrangement joins TRBV7-8 to TRBJ2-5; 11 bases are a match to TRBD1. The sequence was collected from a human donor. Specimen: thymocytes. The CDR3 nucleotides are TGTGCCAGCAGCGAGGACAGGGGGCGCGTCAGGCTTCAAGAGACCCAGTACTTC. As protein: CASSEDRGRVRLQETQYF.